What follows are 17 T cell receptor beta chains derived from one specimen sequenced in a study of cytotoxic CD8 clonotypes in ibrutinib-treated CLL. Assay: immunoSEQ multiplex PCR; the TCRdb copy retains only in-frame clones and omits some. The sample lists 110,000 to 150,000 clones; around 76% were seen once. Material: PBMCs, obtained after 24 months of ibrutinib treatment. These receptors all come from a human donor with chronic lymphocytic leukemia.

V and J are TRBV29-1 and TRBJ2-7; 11 bases are shared with TRBD1. CDR1 is SQVTM, CDR2 ANQGSEA, per germline. The CDR3 sequence is 14 residues long. Trimming at V came to 7 bases and at J to 3 bases, leaving 8 bases not matched to a gene. The CDR3 DNA follows: TGCAGCGCTGGGGGGACAGGGGGACACTACGAGCAGTACTTC. This sequence encodes CSAGGTGGHYEQYF.

The gene calls are TRBV6-5 and TRBJ1-4; 9 positions match TRBD1. CDR3 size: 16 residues. J was trimmed by 8 bases and V by 0 bases; bases with no gene match: 7. The V gene's germline CDR1 is MNHEY and CDR2 SVGAGI. CDR3 residues: CASSYSGTGPGEKLFF. In DNA, the CDR3 is TGTGCCAGCAGTTACTCGGGGACAGGGCCGGGGGAAAAACTGTTTTTT.

This clone was counted a few times. This rearrangement joins TRBV6-6 to TRBJ1-2, with D possibly TRBD1 on 6 matching bases. Germline V gives CDR1 MNHNY, CDR2 SVGAGI (reference sequence). The CDR3 length is 14 residues. V was shortened by 7 bases and J by 4 bases, with 16 bases between the two germline ends. CDR3 region: CASTLHRDTYGYTF. In nucleotides, the CDR3 is TGTGCCAGCACTTTACATAGGGACACCTATGGCTACACCTTC.

The chain recombines TRBV7-2 with TRBJ2-5; 7 nucleotides align to TRBD2. Germline V gene lookup returns CDR1 SGHTA and CDR2 FQGNSA. Unmatched junction bases numbered 10, after V lost 1 base and J lost 2 bases. CDR3 size: 17 residues. Here the CDR3 reads CASSLGGGRANQETQYF. The CDR3 nucleotides are TGTGCCAGCAGCTTAGGGGGTGGGAGGGCCAATCAAGAGACCCAGTACTTC.

As concerns this clone: Just one base apart from a much larger clone, this may be a read error. This sequence joins TRBV18 and TRBJ1-1; a weak D match, TRBD1 (5 bases). CDR1 and CDR2 from the germline V gene are KGHSH and LQKENI. The V end was cut by 3 bases, the J end by 3 bases, with 8 bases between. This CDR3 region has 13 residues. CDR3 coding DNA: TGTGCCAGCTCACCCCTCAGGGACACTGAAGCTTTCTTT. This translates into CASSPLRDTEAFF.

The CDR3 spells CASSFSAPGHEQFF. The CDR3 DNA sequence: TGTGCCAGCAGCTTTTCCGCCCCTGGCCATGAGCAGTTCTTC. The chain joins TRBV7-3 to TRBJ2-1; D remains ambiguous. The CDR3 contains 14 residues. The germline gives CDR1 SGHTA, CDR2 FQGTGA. V was shortened by 3 bases and J by 8 bases, with 14 bases between the two germline ends. The variable domain in full, completed from reference TRBV7-3 and TRBJ2-1, reads GAGVSQTPSNKVTEKGKYVELRCDPISGHTALYWYRQSLGQGPEFLIYFQGTGAADDSGLPNDRFFAVRPEGSVSTLKIQRTERGDSAVYLCASSFSAPGHEQFFGPGTRLTVL.

Here the CDR3 reads CASRGTSGANTGELFF. The DNA for the CDR3 is TGTGCCAGCAGGGGGACTAGCGGGGCGAACACCGGGGAGCTGTTTTTT. The chain joins TRBV7-2 to TRBJ2-2, with 13 bases fitting TRBD2. CDR1 and CDR2 from the germline V gene are SGHTA and FQGNSA. Trimming took 6 bases from V and 0 from J; bases not matched to a gene: 1. This CDR3 is built from 16 residues. Based on the CDR3 plus reference TRBV7-2 and TRBJ2-2, the full variable domain is GAGVSQSPSNKVTEKGKDVELRCDPISGHTALYWYRQSLGQGLEFLIYFQGNSAPDKSGLPSDRFSAERTGGSVSTLTIQRTQQEDSAVYLCASRGTSGANTGELFFGEGSRLTVL.

This clone has just one count. The chain recombines TRBV7-3 with TRBJ2-5; 9 nucleotides align to TRBD1. The CDR3 length is 15 residues. V gave up 5 bases and J gave up 2 bases; unmatched junction bases: 6. Germline CDR1 reads SGHTA; CDR2 reads FQGTGA. This chain's CDR3 is CASSRTGALQETQYF. The CDR3 DNA reads TGTGCCAGCAGCCGGACAGGGGCCCTTCAAGAGACCCAGTACTTC.

The rearrangement uses TRBV7-2 and TRBJ2-7; possible D gene TRBD1, 6 bases. Germline V gives CDR1 SGHTA, CDR2 FQGNSA. The V and J ends lost 7 bases and 3 bases respectively, with 16 bases between them. This CDR3 spans 14 amino acids. CDR3 sequence (DNA): TGTGCCAGCACCGTACAGAGAGGGGGCTACGAGCAGTACTTC. This codes for CASTVQRGGYEQYF.

J is TRBJ1-2 and V is TRBV5-3; the match to TRBD1 covers 9 bases. TRBV5-3 is an open reading frame, and its role is uncertain. Unmatched junction bases numbered 14, after V lost 3 bases and J lost 8 bases. CDR3 length: 16 amino acids. The DNA for the CDR3 is TGTGCCAGAAGCTGTCCACCCGGACAGGGGAGGTGCGGCTACACCTTC. The encoded protein is CARSCPPGQGRCGYTF.

The chain links TRBV7-2 to TRBJ2-5; D is uncertain. Trimming removed 5 bases from V and 4 bases from J, with 11 bases in between. This CDR3 has 13 amino acids. In germline, CDR1 is SGHTA, CDR2 FQGNSA. In DNA form, the CDR3 reads TGTGCCAGCAGCCCCCGGGCCCCAGAGACCCAGTACTTC. Translation gives CASSPRAPETQYF.

V gene TRBV5-1 combines with J gene TRBJ2-7; D uncertain. In germline, CDR1 is SGHRS, CDR2 YFSETQ. This CDR3 spans 13 amino acids. V was trimmed by 4 bases and J by 4 bases, leaving 12 bases between them. This CDR3 reads CASSLDDMYEQYF. DNA of the CDR3: TGCGCCAGCAGCCTGGACGACATGTACGAGCAGTACTTC.

The chain employs TRBV30 and TRBJ1-6, with D uncertain. The germline V gene encodes CDR1 GTSNPN and CDR2 SVGIG (reference sequence). V was clipped by 0 bases and J by 10 bases, with 10 bases between them. This CDR3 is 13 amino acids long. In DNA, the CDR3 is TGTGCCTGGAGTGTATCCCCAAGATCACCCCTCCACTTT. Residues: CAWSVSPRSPLHF.

This clone was picked up a small number of times. This chain connects TRBV9 to TRBJ1-1, with a tentative D call TRBD1 (6 bases). V was trimmed by 3 bases and J by 1 base, leaving 10 bases between them. The CDR3 contains 14 residues. The germline V gene has CDR1 SGDLS and CDR2 YYNGEE. CDR3 protein: CASSEGGRNTEAFF. The CDR3 nucleotides read TGTGCCAGCAGCGAAGGGGGGCGGAACACTGAAGCTTTCTTT. The complete variable domain, with remaining parts taken from reference TRBV9 and TRBJ1-1, reads DSGVTQTPKHLITATGQRVTLRCSPRSGDLSVYWYQQSLDQGLQFLIQYYNGEERAKGNILERFSAQQFPDLHSELNLSSLELGDSALYFCASSEGGRNTEAFFGQGTRLTVV.

This clone was detected only once. The chain has TRBV7-6 and TRBJ2-3; D is undetermined. V lost 1 base and J 4 bases, leaving 12 bases between the germline ends. This CDR3 is built from 15 residues. The germline gives CDR1 SGHVS, CDR2 FNYEAQ. CDR3 DNA: TGTGCCAGCAGCTTAGGACTGGCTGGGGCAGATACGCAGTATTTT. It encodes CASSLGLAGADTQYF.

The chain has TRBV2 and TRBJ2-1, with TRBD1 as a possible D gene (6 bases). The CDR3 has 13 amino acids. Trimming stripped 4 bases from V and 9 bases from J, with 13 bases between. The germline V gene encodes CDR1 SNHLY and CDR2 FYNNEI. CDR3 bases: TGTGCCAGCAGTGCAAACAGGGCGGGTGAGCAGTTCTTC. Residues: CASSANRAGEQFF.

On this clone: One end of the junction varies from germline; a read error may be responsible. The chain employs TRBV18 and TRBJ1-1; D ambiguous. The germline V gene has CDR1 KGHSH and CDR2 LQKENI. The CDR3 has 13 residues. CDR3 region: CASSGRGNPEAFF. The CDR3 DNA follows: TGTGCCAGCTCAGGACGTGGGAACCCTGAAGCTTTCTTT.